This T cell receptor (beta chain) was found in a study of blood T cells in healthy people across ages (dated by TCRdb to about 2015). Looking at the study overall: Template switching captured roughly one uniquely barcoded TCR beta cDNA molecule per two T cells in model experiments. The study measured age-related changes in TCR beta repertoire diversity using deep sequencing normalized with unique cDNA molecular identifiers. Four age groups were formed from the donors: young (average approximately 17 years), middle-aged (just under 40), aged (about 62) and long-lived (around 82). Donors of different ages were randomly distributed across sequencing lanes to avoid experimental bias. Two additional independent replicas of 1 million unique cDNA reads from the same blood draw were analyzed for two donors (one aged 18 to 30 and one aged 80 or older).

Donors were around 37 systemically healthy Caucasian individuals from Russia aged roughly 6 to 100 years. Each donor gave approximately 9.3 milliliters of peripheral blood, collected into EDTA-treated Vacutainer tubes. PBMCs were isolated by Ficoll-Paque density-gradient centrifugation, with at least 6 million obtained per sample. Total RNA, at least 6 micrograms per sample, was extracted from PBMCs with Trizol reagent. For every donor, an aliquot of PBMCs went through flow cytometry to measure the percentages of naive CD45RAhigh/CD27high T cells. The paper's findings and limits, for the study overall: Bulk unsorted PBMC profiling prevented conclusive comparison of naive and antigen-experienced compartments. Compared with the aged group, the long-lived group had more naive CD4+ T cells, fewer expanded clones and increased TCR diversity, a pattern suggesting age selection. Because donor CMV infection status was unknown, age-related changes in expanded clonotypes were potentially confounded. Observed TCR beta diversity per million T cells fell roughly linearly with age, and a significant reduction was already apparent by age about 38. There was a strong correlation between observed TCR beta diversity and the percentage of naive T cells measured by flow cytometry. Total diversity estimates from one million sequenced T cells were considered lower bounds and underestimates.

Libraries were prepared through 5' RACE. Instrument used: Illumina HiSeq 2500. A second PCR of roughly 6 to 11 cycles was run with a J-beta primer mix and a sample-barcoded 5' primer. A unique molecular identifier was introduced onto each TCR beta cDNA molecule by a template-switch 5' adaptor carrying 12 random nucleotides. Each sample yielded at least 2.5 million CDR3-containing paired-end reads. The Mint cDNA synthesis kit, primed by a TRBC-specific oligonucleotide, was used to synthesize first-strand cDNA from all RNA. Following uracil-DNA glycosylase treatment, a first 18-cycle PCR with universal primers M1SS and BC2_uni_R was performed on all cDNA. Per the original workflow: Each sample was normalized by randomly selecting 1 million high-quality reads, each carrying a distinct molecular identifier. Instead of being binned into consensus sequences, reads with shared molecular identifiers were discarded. CDR3 identification, clonotype clustering and error correction used MiTCR with a Q25 quality threshold and the strictest error-elimination algorithm. Lower-bound total TCR beta diversity was estimated with a nonparametric unseen species model using Euler transformation. TCRdb cleaned the public reads at Q25 with fastp, built clones with MiXCR and kept in-frame beta chains. Rows are unified per CDR3 protein, each entry keeping the most common DNA and genes. The V and J calls shown here were made by TCRdb, not taken from the authors' results. Within this sample are roughly 700,000 distinct CDR3 sequences, with roughly 50% of them counted one time only. About 32% of the sample belongs to the ten largest clones.

With respect to this clonotype: Its antigen has not been determined. Per-nucleotide qualities are absent, and no much larger clonotype sits a single base away.

This TCR was recovered from a woman in her fifties or sixties in good health. Sequenced: blood.

CDR3 reads: CASSYDGGRAYEQYF. The sequenced DNA is TGTGCCAGCAGCTACGATGGGGGGAGGGCCTATGAGCAGTACTTC. Recombination joined TRBV7-3 with TRBJ2-5, and 7 bases in between align with TRBD2. For CDR1 and CDR2, the germline V gene lists SGHTA and FQGTGA. There are 15 amino acids in the CDR3, from cysteine to phenylalanine inclusive. Of the read, only the CDR3 DNA is kept; its 45 bases are in frame from base 1. V loses 4 bases at its end and J loses 11 bases; junction bases beyond the gene matches: 16.